This T cell receptor (beta chain) originates from a study of shared clonotypes between healthy human individuals. V lost 0 bases, J lost 3 bases, and 12 bases lay in between. Per germline, CDR1 LGHNA and CDR2 YSLEER. The CDR3 has 15 residues. Evenly divided among several immunoSEQ plates was the genomic DNA of each subset. Template for every sorted-subset replicate PCR totaled around 200 ng DNA, about 30,000 T cell genomes. As handled by the study authors: Filtering was not the same, since immunoSEQ gave junction-only sequences without quality scores. The assay was immunoSEQ multiplex PCR, and TCRdb's table has in-frame clones only and misses some. V and J calls and clone size come straight from that table; D and trimming were deduced from the DNA. Found here are about 2 million clones, just under 95% of them singletons; the top ten hold around 1.2%. Terminally differentiated effector memory CD45RA+ cells were excluded from the naive CD8 cells, which were CD45RO-negative and positively selected for CCR7.

This clone was picked up one time. Different DNA sequences within this sample yield the same CDR3. The sequence was obtained from a man aged 18 to 30 in good health. The sample comprised naive CD8+ T cells sorted from blood. The chain joins TRBV4-3 to TRBJ2-7; TRBD2 is a possible D gene (5 bases). In DNA, the CDR3 is TGCGCCAGCAGCCAAGAACGTGGAGGAAGCTACGAGCAGTACTTC. It codes for CASSQERGGSYEQYF.